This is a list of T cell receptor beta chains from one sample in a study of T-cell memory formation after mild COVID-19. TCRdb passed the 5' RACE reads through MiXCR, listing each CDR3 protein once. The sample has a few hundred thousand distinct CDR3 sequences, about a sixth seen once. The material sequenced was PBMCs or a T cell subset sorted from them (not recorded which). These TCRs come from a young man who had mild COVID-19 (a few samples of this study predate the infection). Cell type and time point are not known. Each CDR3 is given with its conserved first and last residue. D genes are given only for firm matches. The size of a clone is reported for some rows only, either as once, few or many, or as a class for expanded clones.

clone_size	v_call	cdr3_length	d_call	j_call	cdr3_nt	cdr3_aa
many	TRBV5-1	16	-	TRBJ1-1	TGCGCCAGCAGCTTTGGACAAACCGGGCGGAACACTGAAGCTTTCTTT	CASSFGQTGRNTEAFF
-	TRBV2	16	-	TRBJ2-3	TGTGCCAGCATGACCACACACAGGACAGTCACAGATACGCAGTATTTT	CASMTTHRTVTDTQYF
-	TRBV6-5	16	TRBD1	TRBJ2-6	TGTGCCAGCAGTTACTGGACAGGCTCTGGGGCCAACGTCCTGACTTTC	CASSYWTGSGANVLTF
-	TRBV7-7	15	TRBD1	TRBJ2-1	TGTGCCAGCAGCTTAGCCGACAGGGGGGTCGGTGAGCAGTTCTTC	CASSLADRGVGEQFF
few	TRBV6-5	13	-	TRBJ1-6	TGTGCCAGCAGGGGTACCTCGGGATCACCCCTCCACTTT	CASRGTSGSPLHF
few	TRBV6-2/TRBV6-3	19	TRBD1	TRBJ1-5	TGTGCCAGCAGTTACGAGCCCGCCCCGGGACAGCTCCCCAATCAGCCCCAGCATTTT	CASSYEPAPGQLPNQPQHF
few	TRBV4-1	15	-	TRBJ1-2	TGCGCCAGCAGCCTCCCCTCGGCAGGGGCGCCCGGCTACACCTTC	CASSLPSAGAPGYTF
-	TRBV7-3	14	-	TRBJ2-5	TGTGCCAGCAGCTTAGATGGTAGCCTAGAGACCCAGTACTTC	CASSLDGSLETQYF
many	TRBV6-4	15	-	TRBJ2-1	TGTGCCAGCAGTCCTTGGACAGCCTCCTACAATGAGCAGTTCTTC	CASSPWTASYNEQFF
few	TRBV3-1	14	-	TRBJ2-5	TGTGCCAGCAGCCCATCGGGCGCATTGGAGACCCAGTACTTC	CASSPSGALETQYF
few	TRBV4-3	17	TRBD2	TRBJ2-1	TGCGCCAGCAGCCAAGATTCGGGGGGAGGACGTTCCAATGAGCAGTTCTTC	CASSQDSGGGRSNEQFF
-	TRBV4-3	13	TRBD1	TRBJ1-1	TGCGCCAGCGCCCAGGGGGCGTGGACTGAAGCTTTCTTT	CASAQGAWTEAFF
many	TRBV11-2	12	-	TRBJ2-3	TGTGCCAGCAGCTTAGGCGGGGGCCGGTACTATTTT	CASSLGGGRYYF
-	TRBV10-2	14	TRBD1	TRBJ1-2	TGCGCCAGCAGTGGGACAGGGGACCCCTATGGCTACACCTTC	CASSGTGDPYGYTF
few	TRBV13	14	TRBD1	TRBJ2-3	TGTGCCAGCAGCATGGACAGGGACACAGATACGCAGTATTTT	CASSMDRDTDTQYF
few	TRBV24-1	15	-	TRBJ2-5	TGTGCCACCAGTGACTCCCGGACGGAGGGAGAGACCCAGTACTTC	CATSDSRTEGETQYF
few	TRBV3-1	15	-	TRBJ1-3	TGTGCCAGCAGCCAAGATGCAGGGTCTGGAAACACCATATATTTT	CASSQDAGSGNTIYF
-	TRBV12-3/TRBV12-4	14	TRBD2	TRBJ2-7	TGTGCCAGCAGTCACAGCGGGGGGGCCTGGGAGCAGTACTTC	CASSHSGGAWEQYF
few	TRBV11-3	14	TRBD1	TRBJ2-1	TGTGCCAGCAGCACCCGGACAGGGTGGAATGAGCAGTTCTTC	CASSTRTGWNEQFF
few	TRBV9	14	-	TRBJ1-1	TGTGCCAGCAGCGTAGCTTGGGGGAACACTGAAGCTTTCTTT	CASSVAWGNTEAFF
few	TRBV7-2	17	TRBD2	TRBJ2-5	TGTGCCAGCAGCCTCGCGACTAGCGGGGGGGCCCGGGAGACCCAGTACTTC	CASSLATSGGARETQYF
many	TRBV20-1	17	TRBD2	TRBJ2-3	TGCAGTGCCGAAGTACCCCTAGCGGGGGGGCCCGCAGATACGCAGTATTTT	CSAEVPLAGGPADTQYF
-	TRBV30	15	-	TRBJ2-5	TGTGCCTGGAGTGTTAGGCCCGGGGCACAAGAGACCCAGTACTTC	CAWSVRPGAQETQYF
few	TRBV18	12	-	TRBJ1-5	TGTGCCAGCTCCCCGGCCTCGGGGCCCCAGCATTTT	CASSPASGPQHF
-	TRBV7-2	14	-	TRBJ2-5	TGTGCCAGCAGCTTAATGCGCGCCCAAGAGACCCAGTACTTC	CASSLMRAQETQYF
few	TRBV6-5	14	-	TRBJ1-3	TGTGCCAGCAGTGGGAGCCTCTCTGGAAACACCATATATTTT	CASSGSLSGNTIYF
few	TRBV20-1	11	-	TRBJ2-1	TGCAGTGCTAGGGGTCGTGGGGAGCAGTTCTTC	CSARGRGEQFF
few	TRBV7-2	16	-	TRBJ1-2	TGTGCCAGCAGCCAATATGGACCCCGAGCCCCCCATGGCTACACCTTC	CASSQYGPRAPHGYTF
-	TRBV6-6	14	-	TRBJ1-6	TGTGCCAGCAGCCAGACAGACTATAATTCACCCCTCCACTTT	CASSQTDYNSPLHF
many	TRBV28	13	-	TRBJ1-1	TGTGCCAGCAGTTTACCGGTCTCTTCTGAAGCTTTCTTT	CASSLPVSSEAFF
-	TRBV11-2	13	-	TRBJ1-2	TGTGCCAGCAGCTTAAACAAGCCTTATGGCTACACCTTC	CASSLNKPYGYTF
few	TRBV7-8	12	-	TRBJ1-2	TGTGCCAGCAGCTTTAGAACGGAGGGCTACACCTTC	CASSFRTEGYTF
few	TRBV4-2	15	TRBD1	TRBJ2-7	TGTGCCAGCAGCCAAGAAGGGACAGGGTACTACGAGCAGTACTTC	CASSQEGTGYYEQYF
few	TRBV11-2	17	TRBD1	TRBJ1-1	TGTGCCAGCAGCATCCACCCGGGACAGGGAATTTTCACTGAAGCTTTCTTT	CASSIHPGQGIFTEAFF
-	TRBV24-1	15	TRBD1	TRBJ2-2	TGTGCCACCCAGACAGGGCATTTGAACACCGGGGAGCTGTTTTTT	CATQTGHLNTGELFF
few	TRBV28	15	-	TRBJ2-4	TGTGCCAGCAGTTTGGCAGGGGGGATGGAAAACATTCAGTACTTC	CASSLAGGMENIQYF
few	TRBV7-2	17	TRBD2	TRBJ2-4	TGTGCCAGCAGCTCAAGCGGACTAGCGGGGGGGTGGAACATTCAGTACTTC	CASSSSGLAGGWNIQYF
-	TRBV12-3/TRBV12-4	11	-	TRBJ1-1	TGTGCCAGCACTTGGAACACTGAAGCTTTCTTT	CASTWNTEAFF
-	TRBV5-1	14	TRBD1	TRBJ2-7	TGCGCCAGCAGCCCGGACAGGGGGGCCTACGAGCAGTACTTC	CASSPDRGAYEQYF
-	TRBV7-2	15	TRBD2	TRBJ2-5	TGTGCCAGCAGCTTGGCTAGCGGGGGGCTGGAGACCCAGTACTTC	CASSLASGGLETQYF
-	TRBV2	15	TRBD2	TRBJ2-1	TGTGCCAGCAGCGTAGCGGGGGCCGGGATCGATGAGCAGTTCTTC	CASSVAGAGIDEQFF
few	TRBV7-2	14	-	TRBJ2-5	TGTGCCAGCAGCTTAGCGGGGGAACGAGAGACCCAGTACTTC	CASSLAGERETQYF
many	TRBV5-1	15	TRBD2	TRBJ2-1	TGCGCCAGCAGCTTGTTAACTAGCGGATACAATGAGCAGTTCTTC	CASSLLTSGYNEQFF
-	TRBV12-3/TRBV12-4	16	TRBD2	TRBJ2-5	TGTGCCAGCAGTTTCTCACCAGCGGGGGGTCAAGAGACCCAGTACTTC	CASSFSPAGGQETQYF